This T cell receptor (beta chain) stems from a study of blood T cell repertoires in COVID-19. Overall study: Nucleic acid was either cDNA or gDNA, and it came from T cells, B-cell-depleted T cells, or PBMCs.

This CDR3 region has 15 residues. Germline values: CDR1 SGHRS, CDR2 YFSETQ. V gave up 4 bases and J gave up 3 bases, with 14 bases separating them. Clones were read by immunoSEQ multiplex PCR, and TCRdb kept only the in-frame ones, dropping some. The sample lists 200,000 or so clones; roughly 89% were seen once. Material: PBMCs or T cells enriched from blood (not recorded which). This chain links TRBV5-1 with TRBJ1-5; D possibly corresponds to TRBD1 (5 bases). This TCR came from a woman in her thirties or forties with acute COVID-19. Here the CDR3 DNA reads TGCGCCAGCAGCCCGGAGTCTGGGGCCAATCAGCCCCAGCATTTT. Its protein is CASSPESGANQPQHF. Combining the CDR3 with reference TRBV5-1 and TRBJ1-5 gives the whole variable domain KAGVTQTPRYLIKTRGQQVTLSCSPISGHRSVSWYQQTPGQGLQFLFEYFSETQRNKGNFPGRFSGRQFSNSRSEMNVSTLELGDSALYLCASSPESGANQPQHFGDGTRLSIL.